One T cell receptor beta chain is described in this entry. The PCR was carried out with 60 Vbeta primers and 13 Jbeta primers. Here immunoSEQ multiplex PCR was the method, and the copy in TCRdb shows in-frame clones only, minus some. In the table there are 85,000 to 100,000 clones, under 80% of which are singletons. The data are from a study of cytomegalovirus exposure and HLA in healthy donors. Trimming removed 6 bases from V and 7 bases from J, with 18 bases in between. Germline V CDR1 and CDR2: SGHVS, FNYEAQ. The CDR3 length is 14 residues. J is TRBJ1-2 and V is TRBV7-6, with a tentative D call TRBD1 (6 bases). Material for sequencing was PBMCs. The TCR was taken from a man over 45 in good health and CMV-seropositive. CDR3 region: CASSYNQGSGGYTF. The CDR3 DNA reads as TGTGCCAGCAGTTACAATCAGGGGTCTGGTGGCTACACCTTC.